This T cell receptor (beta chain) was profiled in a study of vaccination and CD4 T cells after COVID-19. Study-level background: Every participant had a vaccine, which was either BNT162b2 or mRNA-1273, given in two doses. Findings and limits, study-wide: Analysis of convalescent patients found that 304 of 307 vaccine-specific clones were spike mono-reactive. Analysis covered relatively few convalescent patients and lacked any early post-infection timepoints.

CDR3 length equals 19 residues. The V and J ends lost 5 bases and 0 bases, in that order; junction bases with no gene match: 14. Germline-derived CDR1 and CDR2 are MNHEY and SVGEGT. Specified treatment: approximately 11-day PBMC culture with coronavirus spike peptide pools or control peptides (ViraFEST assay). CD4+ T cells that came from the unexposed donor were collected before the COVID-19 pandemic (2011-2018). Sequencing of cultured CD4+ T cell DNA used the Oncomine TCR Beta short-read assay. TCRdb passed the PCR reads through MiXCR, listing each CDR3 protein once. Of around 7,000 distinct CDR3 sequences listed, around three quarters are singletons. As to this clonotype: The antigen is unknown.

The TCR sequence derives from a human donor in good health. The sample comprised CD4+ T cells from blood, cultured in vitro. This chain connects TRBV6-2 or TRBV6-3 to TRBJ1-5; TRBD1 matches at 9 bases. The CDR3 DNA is TGTGCCAGCAGTCCCCTCCCTCCCGGGACAGGGAATAGCAATCAGCCCCAGCATTTT. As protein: CASSPLPPGTGNSNQPQHF.